Following are 22 T cell receptor beta chains from one sample sequenced in a study of OX40 agonist ivuxolimab in advanced cancers. The library relied on the immunoSEQ multiplex PCR assay. This immuneACCESS table, as held by TCRdb, lists in-frame sequences with V and J called but not all clones. Of the missing ones, under half trace to an unresolved V gene in checked studies; the others have no known cause. The sample yields around 140,000 clones; about nine tenths were counted once. The top ten constitute roughly 0.99% of the sample. The starting material was CD4+ or CD8+ T cells sorted from blood, obtained in a trial of the OX40 agonist ivuxolimab. The origin of the receptors is an adult with an advanced solid tumor such as melanoma, head and neck, liver or kidney cancer.

The chain uses TRBV6-1 and TRBJ1-1; tentatively, D is TRBD1 (6 bases). The CDR3 has 15 residues. Germline CDR1 is MNHNS and CDR2 is SASEGT. Trimming removed 2 bases from V and 4 bases from J, with 14 bases in between. Here the CDR3 reads CASSEHKGGGTEAFF. The CDR3 nucleotides are TGTGCCAGCAGTGAACATAAGGGGGGAGGCACTGAAGCTTTCTTT.

V gene TRBV7-9 combines with J gene TRBJ2-1; possibly TRBD1 for D (6 bases). V lost 8 bases to trimming and J lost 0 bases, with 17 bases between them. The CDR3 length is 16 residues. Germline loops: CDR1 SEHNR, CDR2 FQNEAQ (reference sequence). The CDR3 sequence: CASGQTGRSSYNEQFF. The DNA of the CDR3 is TGTGCCAGCGGACAGACGGGGCGGAGCTCCTACAATGAGCAGTTCTTC. Full variable domain (outside the CDR3, taken from reference TRBV7-9 and TRBJ2-1): DTGVSQNPRHKITKRGQNVTFRCDPISEHNRLYWYRQTLGQGPEFLTYFQNEAQLEKSRLLSDRFSAERPKGSFSTLEIQRTEQGDSAMYLCASGQTGRSSYNEQFFGPGTRLTVL.

The V gene is TRBV2, the J gene TRBJ2-7; 10 nucleotides line up with TRBD1. Trimming cost V 7 bases and J 3 bases; bases outside gene matches: 6. Germline V gene data show CDR1 as SNHLY and CDR2 as FYNNEI. The length of the CDR3 is 14 residues. The CDR3 protein is CASKRTGGSYEQYF. The DNA of the CDR3 is TGTGCCAGCAAGAGGACAGGGGGTAGCTACGAGCAGTACTTC.

The rearrangement joins TRBV18 to TRBJ1-2; 7 bases fit TRBD1. From germline, CDR1 is KGHSH and CDR2 LQKENI. V trimming: 6 bases; J trimming: 1 base; junction bases outside the gene matches: 5. The CDR3 has 14 amino acids. The CDR3 DNA reads as TGTGCCAGCTCCAGGGACAGTTTTAACTATGGCTACACCTTC. This gives the protein CASSRDSFNYGYTF.

J is TRBJ1-1 and V is TRBV29-1; TRBD1 matches 7 bases. Germline V lookup: CDR1 SQVTM, CDR2 ANQGSEA. The CDR3 has 13 amino acids. Trimming at V came to 5 bases and at J to 0 bases, leaving 3 bases not matched to a gene. CDR3 region: CSVQGGLNTEAFF. CDR3 nucleotide sequence: TGCAGCGTTCAGGGGGGTTTGAACACTGAAGCTTTCTTT.

J is TRBJ2-1 and V is TRBV9; D not certain. CDR1 SGDLS and CDR2 YYNGEE come from the germline V gene. The CDR3 sequence is 12 residues long. V lost 2 bases and J 12 bases, leaving 12 bases between the germline ends. CDR3 DNA: TGTGCCAGCAGCGTTGAACCCAGTCGGCAGTTCTTC. Amino acids: CASSVEPSRQFF.

The rearrangement joins TRBV25-1 to TRBJ1-4; tentative D call: TRBD1 (5 bases). Trimming took off 2 bases at V and 8 bases at J, with 15 bases between the two ends. The CDR3 has 15 amino acids. Germline V gene lookup returns CDR1 MGHDK and CDR2 SYGVNS. CDR3 bases: TGTGCCAGCAGTGAAAATCGGCAGGGCCGGGAAAAACTGTTTTTT. Translated, it gives CASSENRQGREKLFF.

This chain connects TRBV11-2 to TRBJ2-7; 8 positions match TRBD2. Germline CDR1 SGHAT, CDR2 FQNNGV. V lost 6 bases to trimming and J lost 6 bases; unmatched junction nucleotides: 7. The CDR3 is 13 residues long. Here the CDR3 DNA reads TGTGCCAGCAGTCAGCGGGAGCTGGGCGAGCAGTACTTC. Amino acids: CASSQRELGEQYF.

This clone was found once. The gene calls are TRBV28 and TRBJ1-2, with unresolved D. The CDR3 is 11 residues long. Germline lookup yields CDR1 MDHEN and CDR2 SYDVKM. V shed 3 bases and J shed 8 bases, with 7 bases lying between them. Here the CDR3 DNA reads TGTGCCAGCAGTTTCCAGGCCGGCTACACCTTC. Translating gives CASSFQAGYTF.

The chain employs TRBV28 and TRBJ2-7; possible D gene TRBD1, 6 bases. V was shortened by 6 bases and J by 0 bases, with 18 bases between the two germline ends. The CDR3 has 16 amino acids. Germline CDR1 MDHEN, CDR2 SYDVKM. In nucleotides, the CDR3 is TGTGCCAGCAGCCAAATTCAGGGGTTTGTCTCCTACGAGCAGTACTTC. This codes for CASSQIQGFVSYEQYF.

This chain uses TRBV19 with TRBJ2-2; 8 bases are shared with TRBD2. Germline V gene data show CDR1 as LNHDA and CDR2 as SQIVND (reference sequence). The CDR3 is made up of 15 amino acids. V dropped 8 bases and J dropped 5; count of bases not matched to a gene: 10. CDR3 loop: CASSSGGPGTGELFF. In DNA form, the CDR3 reads TGTGCCAGTTCATCGGGAGGGCCGGGTACCGGGGAGCTGTTTTTT. Drawing the rest from reference TRBV19 and TRBJ2-2, the complete variable domain is DGGITQSPKYLFRKEGQNVTLSCEQNLNHDAMYWYRQDPGQGLRLIYYSQIVNDFQKGDIAEGYSVSREKKESFPLTVTSAQKNPTAFYLCASSSGGPGTGELFFGEGSRLTVL.

The table lists this clone with a count of one. This chain links TRBV6-6 with TRBJ1-4; no firm D call. The CDR3 contains 13 residues. Germline values: CDR1 MNHNY, CDR2 SVGAGI (reference sequence). Trimming removed 7 bases from V and 7 bases from J, with 13 bases in between. In DNA form, the CDR3 reads TGTGCCAGCAAGCAAAGGGCTGGTGAAAAACTGTTTTTT. The encoded protein is CASKQRAGEKLFF.

This chain uses TRBV4-1 with TRBJ2-1, with 8 bases that match TRBD1. V trimming: 5 bases; J trimming: 5 bases; junction bases outside the gene matches: 8. CDR1 and CDR2 from the germline V gene are MGHRA and YSYEKL. This CDR3 contains 15 residues. CDR3 sequence reads: CASSFGTGGNNEQFF. The CDR3 DNA is TGCGCCAGCAGCTTCGGGACAGGAGGCAACAATGAGCAGTTCTTC.

The chain uses TRBV11-2 and TRBJ2-1, with 8 bases fitting TRBD2. The germline gives CDR1 SGHAT, CDR2 FQNNGV. The V gene end was trimmed by 2 bases and the J gene end by 4 bases; junction bases not matched to a gene: 7. The CDR3 length is 16 residues. CDR3 sequence (DNA): TGTGCCAGCAGCTTAAGTATAGCGGGGAAGTACAATGAGCAGTTCTTC. Translating it yields CASSLSIAGKYNEQFF.

The chain is built from TRBV5-1 and TRBJ2-1, with TRBD2 matching over 11 bases. CDR1 is SGHRS, CDR2 YFSETQ, per germline. The CDR3 contains 18 residues. The ends lost 0 bases at V and 5 bases at J; junction bases unmatched: 10. Written as DNA, the CDR3 is TGCGCCAGCAGCTTGGCCGGTCTCGGGACTAGCGGCAACAATGAGCAGTTCTTC. It specifies CASSLAGLGTSGNNEQFF.

The chain employs TRBV7-6 and TRBJ2-3; TRBD1 agrees at 8 bases. Germline V gives CDR1 SGHVS, CDR2 FNYEAQ. V trimming: 4 bases; J trimming: 1 base; junction bases outside the gene matches: 7. The CDR3 has 16 residues. Here the CDR3 reads CASSYAGTGRTDTQYF. As DNA, the CDR3 is TGTGCCAGCAGCTATGCCGGGACAGGACGCACAGATACGCAGTATTTT.

The chain links TRBV7-3 to TRBJ1-2, with TRBD1 matching 7 bases. CDR3 length: 13 residues. Trimming took 5 bases from V and 8 from J; bases not matched to a gene: 8. CDR1 SGHTA and CDR2 FQGTGA come from the germline V gene. In DNA form, the CDR3 reads TGTGCCAGCAGCCCGCGACAGGGCGACGGCTACACCTTC. This sequence encodes CASSPRQGDGYTF.

The gene calls are TRBV2 and TRBJ2-5, with D perhaps being TRBD1 or TRBD2 (5 bases each). The DNA end is more similar to TRBJ2-7, so the J call may be wrong. The CDR3 extends over 16 amino acids. Per germline, CDR1 SNHLY and CDR2 FYNNEI. The CDR3 coding sequence is TGTGCCAGCACCCGAACCGGGACCGAGATCGTCGACGAGCAGTACTTC. It codes for CASTRTGTEIVDEQYF.

This chain connects TRBV27 to TRBJ1-2; a weak D match, TRBD1 (5 bases). V lost 5 bases to trimming and J lost 2 bases, with 18 bases between them. Germline V CDR1 and CDR2: MNHEY, SMNVEV (reference sequence). This CDR3 has 16 residues. The DNA of the CDR3 is TGTGCCAGCAGTCCCCTCGGGGAGGGGACCAACTATGGCTACACCTTC. Its translation: CASSPLGEGTNYGYTF.

The chain links TRBV5-1 to TRBJ2-5, with 8 bases fitting TRBD2. Germline loops: CDR1 SGHRS, CDR2 YFSETQ. The CDR3 is 13 residues long. The V segment lost 4 bases and the J segment 3 bases; nucleotides outside the gene matches: 2. The CDR3 coding sequence is TGCGCCAGCAGCCTACTAGCGGAAGAGACCCAGTACTTC. Its translation: CASSLLAEETQYF.

CDR3 DNA sequence: TGCGCCAGCAGCTTGGCTGGAGCTAGCACAGATACGCAGTATTTT. Translation gives CASSLAGASTDTQYF. This chain uses TRBV5-1 with TRBJ2-3; D call uncertain. The CDR3 sequence is 15 residues long. Trimming pared 0 bases from V and 0 bases from J, leaving 8 bases between. Germline loops: CDR1 SGHRS, CDR2 YFSETQ. The whole variable domain, remainder taken from reference TRBV5-1 and TRBJ2-3, is KAGVTQTPRYLIKTRGQQVTLSCSPISGHRSVSWYQQTPGQGLQFLFEYFSETQRNKGNFPGRFSGRQFSNSRSEMNVSTLELGDSALYLCASSLAGASTDTQYFGPGTRLTVL.

The V call is TRBV7-6, the J call TRBJ2-3, with TRBD1 identical over 9 bases. The CDR3 has 15 amino acids. CDR1 and CDR2 (germline): SGHVS, FNYEAQ. Trimming removed 1 base from V and 5 bases from J; junction bases left unmatched: 4. CDR3 coding DNA: TGTGCCAGCAGCTTAGGGGGACAGGGAAGAGATACGCAGTATTTT. Protein product: CASSLGGQGRDTQYF.